A selection of T cell receptor beta chains follows, all from one sample in a study of control samples from healthy donors and cancer patients. Sequencing was performed with immunoSEQ multiplex PCR; in TCRdb, only in-frame clones are kept and a portion is missing. This sample has some 410,000 clones, with over 75% found just once. Sequences were obtained from PBMCs. The receptor set was obtained from a man aged 40-49 years with head and neck cancer. The CDR3 runs from the conserved cysteine through the conserved F or W. The D gene is left open where the match is weak. Size values are once, few and many counts, or a class for expanded clones, and some rows have none.

CASSLSGGNNEQFF	TGTGCCAGCAGCTTAAGTGGGGGCAACAATGAGCAGTTCTTC	NA	TRBJ2-1	TRBV7-3	few
CSAAGARYWNTDTQYF	TGCAGCGCCGCGGGGGCCCGGTATTGGAACACAGATACGCAGTATTTT	NA	TRBJ2-3	TRBV29-1	NA
CASRRDSYTGELFF	TGTGCCAGCCGGAGGGACAGTTACACCGGGGAGCTGTTTTTT	NA	TRBJ2-2	TRBV6-6	NA
CASSRQELAKNIQYF	TGTGCCAGCAGCCGACAGGAACTAGCCAAAAACATTCAGTACTTC	NA	TRBJ2-4	TRBV5-4	once
CASGPRGQKNNSNQPQHF	TGTGCTAGTGGTCCCCGGGGGCAGAAAAATAATAGCAATCAGCCCCAGCATTTT	NA	TRBJ1-5	TRBV12-5	NA
CASSLVLASSHNEQFF	TGCGCCAGCAGCTTGGTACTAGCCTCCTCCCACAATGAGCAGTTCTTC	NA	TRBJ2-1	TRBV5-1	NA
CASSPPGNTYNEQFF	TGTGCCAGCAGCCCCCCAGGGAACACCTACAATGAGCAGTTCTTC	NA	TRBJ2-1	TRBV5-4	NA
CASSAGPASNEQFF	TGTGCCAGCAGCGCAGGTCCGGCTTCCAATGAGCAGTTCTTC	NA	TRBJ2-1	TRBV6-6	NA
CASSLAKDTEAFF	TGTGCCAGCAGCTTAGCCAAAGACACTGAAGCTTTCTTT	NA	TRBJ1-1	TRBV7-2	NA
CATSDPTSGGSLTGELFF	TGTGCCACCAGTGACCCGACTAGCGGGGGGTCGCTTACCGGGGAGCTGTTTTTT	TRBD2	TRBJ2-2	TRBV24-1	NA
CASSVEYRGSGANVLTF	TGTGCCAGCAGCGTAGAGTACAGGGGCTCTGGGGCCAACGTCCTGACTTTC	TRBD1	TRBJ2-6	TRBV9	NA
CASSWAEGNPYEQYF	TGTGCCAGCAGCTGGGCGGAGGGGAACCCCTACGAGCAGTACTTC	NA	TRBJ2-7	TRBV5-4	NA
CASSLTRGVETQYF	TGTGCCAGCAGCTTAACGAGGGGGGTGGAGACCCAGTACTTC	NA	TRBJ2-5	TRBV7-2	NA
CASSDGSSYEQYF	TGTGCCAGTAGCGACGGCAGCTCCTACGAGCAGTACTTC	NA	TRBJ2-7	TRBV12-3/TRBV12-4	NA
CATGTSYEQYF	TGTGCCACAGGGACCTCGTACGAGCAGTACTTC	NA	TRBJ2-7	TRBV4-2	NA
CSASISPGDTEAFF	TGCAGTGCTAGTATCTCCCCGGGGGATACTGAAGCTTTCTTT	NA	TRBJ1-1	TRBV20-1	NA
CASSRTTGFNEQYF	TGTGCCAGCAGCCGAACGACAGGTTTCAACGAGCAGTACTTC	NA	TRBJ2-7	TRBV7-8	NA
CASSLGDRYTDTQYF	TGCGCCAGCAGCTTGGGGGACCGGTACACAGATACGCAGTATTTT	NA	TRBJ2-3	TRBV5-1	NA
CASSQGPGLALPNEQFF	TGCGCCAGCAGCCAAGGGCCGGGACTAGCCCTCCCCAATGAGCAGTTCTTC	TRBD2	TRBJ2-1	TRBV4-1	once
CASSSMGTGRLGEAFF	TGTGCCAGCAGCTCAATGGGGACAGGGAGGTTGGGTGAAGCTTTCTTT	TRBD1	TRBJ1-1	TRBV7-9	NA
CASSTVPPVEQYF	TGTGCCAGCAGCACGGTACCTCCGGTCGAGCAGTACTTC	NA	TRBJ2-7	TRBV7-9	NA
CASSTASSYNSPLHF	TGTGCCAGCAGTACGGCGAGCTCCTATAATTCACCCCTCCACTTT	NA	TRBJ1-6	TRBV5-6	NA
CALRGGGGDNEQFF	TGTGCCCTCAGGGGGGGCGGGGGGGACAATGAGCAGTTCTTC	TRBD2	TRBJ2-1	TRBV10-3	NA
CASSGVGLAKNNEQFF	TGTGCCAGCAGCGGGGTGGGACTAGCTAAGAACAATGAGCAGTTCTTC	TRBD2	TRBJ2-1	TRBV9	NA
CASSFDSGRGEQYF	TGTGCCAGCAGCTTCGATAGCGGGAGAGGCGAGCAGTACTTC	TRBD2	TRBJ2-7	TRBV5-4	NA
CATIPWYTEAFF	TGTGCCACCATCCCGTGGTACACTGAAGCTTTCTTT	NA	TRBJ1-1	TRBV15	few
CASSLRDSPYEQYF	TGTGCCAGCAGCTTAAGGGACAGCCCCTACGAGCAGTACTTC	TRBD1	TRBJ2-7	TRBV11-2	NA
CAWRAGTGTNYGYTF	TGTGCCTGGAGGGCCGGGACAGGGACCAACTATGGCTACACCTTC	TRBD1	TRBJ1-2	TRBV30	NA
CASSQGLGGGYTF	TGTGCCAGCAGTCAGGGTCTTGGAGGTGGCTACACCTTC	NA	TRBJ1-2	TRBV13	NA
CASSLDLFVGRSDNEQFF	TGCGCCAGCAGCTTGGATTTGTTCGTAGGTCGCTCGGACAATGAGCAGTTCTTC	NA	TRBJ2-1	TRBV5-1	once
CAWSGGGRSNQPQHF	TGTGCCTGGAGTGGGGGTGGGAGAAGCAATCAGCCCCAGCATTTT	NA	TRBJ1-5	TRBV30	NA